What follows describes a single T cell receptor beta chain. This specimen comes from a study of blood T cell repertoires in COVID-19. Study details: Sites across the United States, Italy and Spain contributed samples from acute and convalescent COVID-19. The cDNA or gDNA used as material had been derived from T cells, B-cell-depleted T cells, or PBMCs.

Germline V lookup: CDR1 WSHSY, CDR2 SAAADI. V dropped 7 bases and J dropped 8 bases, with 11 bases sitting between them. The CDR3 consists of 11 residues. Only in-frame clones appear in the TCRdb table, and some are missing; sequencing was by immunoSEQ multiplex PCR. The sample yields 200,000 to 300,000 clones, 85% to 90% seen once. V usage is TRBV10-2 and J usage is TRBJ1-1; D gene unclear. Specimen: peripheral blood. This TCR was recovered from a middle-aged woman with acute or convalescent COVID-19. The CDR3 sequence is CASKRAAEAFF. The CDR3 coding sequence is TGCGCCAGCAAGAGGGCAGCCGAAGCTTTCTTT.